This paragraph covers one T cell receptor (beta chain) sequence. The data belong to a study of OX40 agonist ivuxolimab in advanced cancers. The CDR3 runs to 14 residues. V dropped 1 base and J dropped 4 bases, with 10 bases sitting between them. From germline, CDR1 is MRHNA and CDR2 SNTAGT. Libraries were prepared by immunoSEQ multiplex PCR; TCRdb keeps only in-frame clonotypes and omits some of them. The sample carries tens of thousands of clones, around 85% recorded once. The sample was CD4+ or CD8+ T cells sorted from blood, taken in a trial of the OX40 agonist ivuxolimab. This chain uses TRBV6-4 with TRBJ1-1; tentatively, D is TRBD1 (6 bases). The TCR comes from an adult with an advanced solid tumor such as melanoma, head and neck, liver or kidney cancer. The DNA for the CDR3 is TGTGCCAGCAGTGACTGGGCAGGGGCCACTGAAGCTTTCTTT. This gives the protein CASSDWAGATEAFF.